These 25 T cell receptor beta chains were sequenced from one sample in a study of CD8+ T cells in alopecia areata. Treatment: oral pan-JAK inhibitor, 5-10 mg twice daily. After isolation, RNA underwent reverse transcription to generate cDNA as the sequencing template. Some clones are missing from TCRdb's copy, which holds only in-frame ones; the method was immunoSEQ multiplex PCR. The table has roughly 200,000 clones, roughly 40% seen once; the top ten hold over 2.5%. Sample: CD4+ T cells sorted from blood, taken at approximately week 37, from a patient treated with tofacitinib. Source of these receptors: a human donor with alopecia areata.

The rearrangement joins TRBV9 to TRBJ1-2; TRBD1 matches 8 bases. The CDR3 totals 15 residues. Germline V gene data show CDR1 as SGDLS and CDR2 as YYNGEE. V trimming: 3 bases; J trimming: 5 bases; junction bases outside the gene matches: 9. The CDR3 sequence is CASSGTDRGIYGYTF. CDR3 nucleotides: TGTGCCAGCAGCGGAACAGACAGGGGCATATATGGCTACACCTTC.

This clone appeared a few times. The CDR3 sequence: CASSSPPAENTEAFF. The CDR3 DNA reads TGTGCCAGCAGTTCCCCCCCGGCAGAGAACACTGAAGCTTTCTTT. The J gene is TRBJ1-1, the V gene TRBV28; D call uncertain. In germline, CDR1 is MDHEN, CDR2 SYDVKM. CDR3 length equals 15 residues. Between the trimmed V and J ends, which lost 4 bases and 1 base, there was a span of 13 bases. The full variable domain, with the rest looked up from reference TRBV28 and TRBJ1-1, is DVKVTQSSRYLVKRTGEKVFLECVQDMDHENMFWYRQDPGLGLRLIYFSYDVKMKEKGDIPEGYSVSREKKERFSLILESASTNQTSMYLCASSSPPAENTEAFFGQGTRLTVV.

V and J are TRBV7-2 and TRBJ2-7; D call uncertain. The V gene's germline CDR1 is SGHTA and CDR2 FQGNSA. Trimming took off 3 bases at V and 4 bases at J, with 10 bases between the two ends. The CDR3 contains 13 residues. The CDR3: CASSFPIMYEQYF. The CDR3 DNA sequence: TGTGCCAGCAGCTTCCCCATTATGTACGAGCAGTACTTC.

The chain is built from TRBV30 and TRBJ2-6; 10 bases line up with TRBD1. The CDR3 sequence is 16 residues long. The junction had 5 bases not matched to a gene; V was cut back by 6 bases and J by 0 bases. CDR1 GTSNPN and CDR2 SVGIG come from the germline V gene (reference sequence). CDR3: CACRDRGGSGANVLTF. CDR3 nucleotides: TGTGCCTGCCGGGACAGGGGCGGCTCTGGGGCCAACGTCCTGACTTTC. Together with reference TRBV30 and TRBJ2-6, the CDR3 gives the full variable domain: SQTIHQWPATLVQPVGSPLSLECTVEGTSNPNLYWYRQAAGRGLQLLFYSVGIGQISSEVPQNLSASRPQDRQFILSSKKLLLSDSGFYLCACRDRGGSGANVLTFGAGSRLTVL.

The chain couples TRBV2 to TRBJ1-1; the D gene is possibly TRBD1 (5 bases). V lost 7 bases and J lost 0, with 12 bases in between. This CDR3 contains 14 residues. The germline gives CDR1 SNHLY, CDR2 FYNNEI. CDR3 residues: CASILTAMNTEAFF. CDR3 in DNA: TGTGCCAGCATTTTGACAGCCATGAACACTGAAGCTTTCTTT.

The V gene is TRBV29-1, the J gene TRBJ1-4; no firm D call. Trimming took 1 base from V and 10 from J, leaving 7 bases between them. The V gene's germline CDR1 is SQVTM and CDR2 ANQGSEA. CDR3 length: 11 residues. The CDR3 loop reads CSVEGTGKLFF. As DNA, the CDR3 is TGCAGCGTTGAAGGGACGGGAAAACTGTTTTTT.

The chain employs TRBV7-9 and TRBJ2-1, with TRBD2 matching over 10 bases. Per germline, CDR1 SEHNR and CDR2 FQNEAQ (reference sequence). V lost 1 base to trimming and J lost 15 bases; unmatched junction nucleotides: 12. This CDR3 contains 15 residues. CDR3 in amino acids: CASSLGLAGESGAFF. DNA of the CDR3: TGTGCCAGCAGCTTAGGGCTAGCGGGAGAATCAGGTGCGTTCTTC.

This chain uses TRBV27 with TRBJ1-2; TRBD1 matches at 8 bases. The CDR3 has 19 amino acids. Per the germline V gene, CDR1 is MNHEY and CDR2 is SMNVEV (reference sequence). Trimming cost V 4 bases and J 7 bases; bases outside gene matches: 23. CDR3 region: CASSSQSRGQAGDQSGYTF. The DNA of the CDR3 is TGTGCCAGCAGTTCACAGTCCCGGGGACAGGCTGGGGACCAGAGTGGCTACACCTTC.

The CDR3 sequence is CASSLAADPYEQYF. The CDR3, as DNA: TGTGCCAGCAGCTTAGCGGCGGACCCCTACGAGCAGTACTTC. This chain joins TRBV7-2 and TRBJ2-7; no firm D call. The CDR3 spans 14 residues. V lost 0 bases to trimming and J lost 2 bases, with 8 bases between them. The germline gives CDR1 SGHTA, CDR2 FQGNSA.

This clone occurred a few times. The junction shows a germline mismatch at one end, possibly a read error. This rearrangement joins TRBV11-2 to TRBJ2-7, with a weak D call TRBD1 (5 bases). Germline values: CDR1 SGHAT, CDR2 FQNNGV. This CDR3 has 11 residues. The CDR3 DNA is TGTGCCAGCAGCTTAGTCGGCCCCCAGGGTTTC. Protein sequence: CASSLVGPQGF.

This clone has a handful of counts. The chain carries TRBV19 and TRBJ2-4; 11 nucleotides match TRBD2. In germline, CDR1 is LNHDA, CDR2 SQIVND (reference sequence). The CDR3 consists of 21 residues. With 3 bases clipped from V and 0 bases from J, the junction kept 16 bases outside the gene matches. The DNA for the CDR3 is TGTGCCAGTAGTATCTCGGGGACTAGCGGTTTTGGGGGACTAGCCAAAAACATTCAGTACTTC. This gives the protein CASSISGTSGFGGLAKNIQYF.

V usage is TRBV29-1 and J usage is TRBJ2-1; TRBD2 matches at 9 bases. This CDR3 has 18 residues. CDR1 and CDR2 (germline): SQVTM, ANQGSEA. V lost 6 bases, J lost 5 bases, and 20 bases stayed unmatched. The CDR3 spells CSVLERLAGLADDNEQFF. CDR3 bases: TGCAGCGTCCTCGAGAGATTGGCGGGACTAGCCGATGACAATGAGCAGTTCTTC.

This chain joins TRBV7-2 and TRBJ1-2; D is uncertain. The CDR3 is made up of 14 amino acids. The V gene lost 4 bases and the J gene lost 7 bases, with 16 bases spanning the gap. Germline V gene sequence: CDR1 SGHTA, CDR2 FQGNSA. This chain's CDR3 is CASSSLILNGGYTF. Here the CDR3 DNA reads TGTGCCAGCAGCTCCCTGATTTTAAACGGTGGCTACACCTTC.

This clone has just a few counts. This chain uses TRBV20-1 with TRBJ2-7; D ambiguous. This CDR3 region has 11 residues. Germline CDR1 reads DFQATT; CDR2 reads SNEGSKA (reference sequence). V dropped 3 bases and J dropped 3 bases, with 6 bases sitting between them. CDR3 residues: CSASVDYEQYF. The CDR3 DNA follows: TGCAGTGCTAGTGTAGACTACGAGCAGTACTTC.

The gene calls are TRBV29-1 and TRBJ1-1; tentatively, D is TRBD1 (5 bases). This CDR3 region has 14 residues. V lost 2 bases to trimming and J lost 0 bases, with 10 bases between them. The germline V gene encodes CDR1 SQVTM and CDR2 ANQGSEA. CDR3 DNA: TGCAGCGTTGAAAGGGGACCGATGAACACTGAAGCTTTCTTT. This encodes CSVERGPMNTEAFF.

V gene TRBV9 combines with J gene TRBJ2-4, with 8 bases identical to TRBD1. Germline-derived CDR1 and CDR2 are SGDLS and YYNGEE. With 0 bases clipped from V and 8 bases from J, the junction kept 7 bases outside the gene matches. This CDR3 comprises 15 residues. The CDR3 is CASSVAPTGVDIQYF. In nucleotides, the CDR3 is TGTGCCAGCAGCGTAGCTCCGACAGGGGTGGACATTCAGTACTTC.

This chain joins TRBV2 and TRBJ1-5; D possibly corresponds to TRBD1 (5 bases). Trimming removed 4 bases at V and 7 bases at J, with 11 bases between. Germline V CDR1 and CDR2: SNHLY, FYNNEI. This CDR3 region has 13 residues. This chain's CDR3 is CASSGTGDQPQHF. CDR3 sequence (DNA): TGTGCCAGCAGTGGTACGGGGGACCAGCCCCAGCATTTT.

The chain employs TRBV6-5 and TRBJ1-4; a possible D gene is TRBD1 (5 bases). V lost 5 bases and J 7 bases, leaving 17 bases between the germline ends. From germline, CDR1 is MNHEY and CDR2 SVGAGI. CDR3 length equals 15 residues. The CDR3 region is CASSNMGTFGEKLFF. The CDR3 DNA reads TGTGCCAGCAGTAACATGGGGACCTTTGGTGAAAAACTGTTTTTT.

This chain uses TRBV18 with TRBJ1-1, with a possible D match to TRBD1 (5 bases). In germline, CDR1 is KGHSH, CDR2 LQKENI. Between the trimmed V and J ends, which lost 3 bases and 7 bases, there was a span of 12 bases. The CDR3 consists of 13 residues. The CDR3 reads CASSPGPQIEAFF. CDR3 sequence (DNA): TGTGCCAGCTCACCGGGACCCCAGATTGAAGCTTTCTTT.

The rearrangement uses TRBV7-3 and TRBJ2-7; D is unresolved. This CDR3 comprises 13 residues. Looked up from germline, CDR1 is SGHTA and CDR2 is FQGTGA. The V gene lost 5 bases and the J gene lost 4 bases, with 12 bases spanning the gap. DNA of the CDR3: TGTGCCAGCAGCCCAGGCCGTAGGTACGAGCAGTACTTC. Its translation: CASSPGRRYEQYF.

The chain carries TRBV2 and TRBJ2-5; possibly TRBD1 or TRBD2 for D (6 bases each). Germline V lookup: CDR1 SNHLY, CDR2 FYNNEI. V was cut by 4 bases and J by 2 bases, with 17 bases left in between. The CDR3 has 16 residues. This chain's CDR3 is CASSVGKGGGQETQYF. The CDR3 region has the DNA TGTGCCAGCAGTGTCGGTAAAGGGGGAGGACAAGAGACCCAGTACTTC. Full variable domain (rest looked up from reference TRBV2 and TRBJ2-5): EPEVTQTPSHQVTQMGQEVILRCVPISNHLYFYWYRQILGQKVEFLVSFYNNEISEKSEIFDDQFSVERPDGSNFTLKIRSTKLEDSAMYFCASSVGKGGGQETQYFGPGTRLLVL.

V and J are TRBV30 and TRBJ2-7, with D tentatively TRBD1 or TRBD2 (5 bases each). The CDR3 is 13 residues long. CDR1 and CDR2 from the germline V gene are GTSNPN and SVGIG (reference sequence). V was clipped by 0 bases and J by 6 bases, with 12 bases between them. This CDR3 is CAWSVRYGTEQYF. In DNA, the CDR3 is TGTGCCTGGAGTGTACGATATGGGACCGAGCAGTACTTC.

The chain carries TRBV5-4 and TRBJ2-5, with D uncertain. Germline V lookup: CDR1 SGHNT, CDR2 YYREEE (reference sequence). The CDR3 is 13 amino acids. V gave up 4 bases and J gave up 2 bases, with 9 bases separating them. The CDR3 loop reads CASSRSGQETQYF. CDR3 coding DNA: TGTGCCAGCAGCAGAAGTGGTCAAGAGACCCAGTACTTC.

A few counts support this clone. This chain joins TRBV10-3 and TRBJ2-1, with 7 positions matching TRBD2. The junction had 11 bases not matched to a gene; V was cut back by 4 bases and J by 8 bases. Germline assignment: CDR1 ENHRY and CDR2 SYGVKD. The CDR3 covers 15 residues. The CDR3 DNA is TGTGCCATCAGTGGTCAGGGCGGGAGTGGGGATGAGCAGTTCTTC. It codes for CAISGQGGSGDEQFF.

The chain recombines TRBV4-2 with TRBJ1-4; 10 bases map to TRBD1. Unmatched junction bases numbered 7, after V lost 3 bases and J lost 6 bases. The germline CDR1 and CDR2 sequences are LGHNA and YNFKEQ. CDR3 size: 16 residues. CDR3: CASSQGTGASHEKLFF. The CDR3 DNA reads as TGTGCCAGCAGCCAGGGGACAGGGGCTTCCCATGAAAAACTGTTTTTT.